This paragraph reports one T cell receptor beta chain. The antigen is not known. Researchers ran the PCR with 60 Vbeta and 13 Jbeta primers. Clones were read by immunoSEQ multiplex PCR, and TCRdb kept only the in-frame ones, dropping some. The table lists tens of thousands of clones, roughly three quarters of them singletons, with approximately 2.6% in the top ten. The data are from a study of cytomegalovirus exposure and HLA in healthy donors. Study-level findings and limits: When a later analysis was performed, an Asian-associated ancestry cluster reportedly had fewer N-insertions than the approximately 690-donor mean.

In germline, CDR1 is LNHDA, CDR2 SQIVND (reference sequence). The length of the CDR3 is 15 residues. Trimming stripped 3 bases from V and 1 base from J, with 12 bases between. Sequencing used PBMCs. This TCR was recovered from a man between 25 and 39 years old in good health and CMV-seronegative. This sequence joins TRBV19 and TRBJ2-5, with D perhaps matching TRBD2 (6 bases). The CDR3 DNA is TGTGCCAGTAGTATTAGGGTCGGGGGCCAAGAGACCCAGTACTTC. It translates to CASSIRVGGQETQYF.